The clone carrying this T cell receptor (beta chain) has ten or more counts. As it was prepared, the TCRbeta library received unique molecular identifiers. TCRdb itself ran the PCR reads through MiXCR, one entry per CDR3 protein. Here the sample spans about 200,000 distinct CDR3 sequences, roughly 6.3% being singletons. These data originate in a study of T-cell reconstitution after alpha-beta-depleted transplantation in children. The origin of this receptor is a girl less than two years old with combined immunodeficiency, due to receive a stem cell transplant. Sample: PBMCs, taken before TCRalphabeta/CD19-depleted stem cell transplant.

CDR3: CASSVRQNYGYTF. Here the CDR3 DNA reads TGTGCCAGCAGCGTACGACAGAACTATGGCTACACCTTC. The chain links TRBV9 to TRBJ1-2, with D possibly TRBD1 on 5 matching bases. Germline V lookup: CDR1 SGDLS, CDR2 YYNGEE. V was shortened by 1 base and J by 2 bases, with 6 bases between the two germline ends. This CDR3 region has 13 residues.